The 14 T cell receptor beta chains given below trace back to one sample, sequenced in a study of T cells in tumors after PD-1 blockade. Generated by immunoSEQ multiplex PCR, the TCRdb table keeps only in-frame clones and is missing some. The data show under 75,000 clones, around 72% seen once. Here the sequenced sample was PBMCs, taken after anti-PD-1 treatment. These receptors came from a human donor with basal cell carcinoma.

The rearrangement joins TRBV11-3 to TRBJ1-2; D is ambiguous. The V end lost 1 base, the J end lost 8 bases, and 11 bases lay between the germline ends. The CDR3 covers 13 residues. In germline, CDR1 is SGHNT, CDR2 YENEEA. CDR3 in amino acids: CASSLVLGHGYTF. CDR3 bases: TGTGCCAGCAGCTTAGTTTTGGGTCACGGCTACACCTTC.

This clone was seen a few times. The J gene is TRBJ1-5, the V gene TRBV3-1 (or the pseudogene TRBV3-2); D not resolved. V was pared by 1 base and J by 3 bases, with 7 bases between. This CDR3 contains 14 residues. Germline CDR1 reads LGHDT; CDR2 reads YNNKEL (reference sequence). The CDR3 protein is CASSQAGPNQPQHF. CDR3 bases: TGTGCCAGCAGCCAAGCTGGGCCCAATCAGCCCCAGCATTTT.

The chain links TRBV5-1 to TRBJ2-1; 7 nucleotides agree with TRBD1. Per the germline V gene, CDR1 is SGHRS and CDR2 is YFSETQ. The trim removed 6 bases at V and 10 bases at J, leaving 7 bases unmatched. The CDR3 covers 12 residues. Here the CDR3 DNA reads TGCGCCAGCAACTACTTGGACAGGGAGCAGTTCTTC. It translates to CASNYLDREQFF.

The rearrangement joins TRBV5-1 to TRBJ1-4, with 7 nucleotides matching TRBD1. The CDR3 spans 15 residues. The germline V gene has CDR1 SGHRS and CDR2 YFSETQ. Trimming at V came to 0 bases and at J to 4 bases, leaving 3 bases not matched to a gene. The CDR3 DNA reads as TGCGCCAGCAGCTTGGCAGGGGGAGATAATGAAAAACTGTTTTTT. This encodes CASSLAGGDNEKLFF.

This clone was seen a few times. This CDR3 reads CASSLGPTTSYEQYF. Written as DNA, the CDR3 is TGTGCCAGCAGCTTGGGACCGACTACGTCCTACGAGCAGTACTTC. V is TRBV7-9 and J is TRBJ2-7; possibly TRBD1 or TRBD2 for D (5 bases each). Trimming cost V 3 bases and J 1 base, with 13 bases left between them. Germline CDR1 and CDR2: SEHNR and FQNEAQ (reference sequence). The CDR3 extends over 15 amino acids.

The rearrangement joins TRBV28 to TRBJ1-2; D gene ambiguous. Germline V gene data show CDR1 as MDHEN and CDR2 as SYDVKM. This CDR3 comprises 10 residues. The V and J ends lost 6 bases and 4 bases respectively, with 3 bases between them. This CDR3 is CASRSYGYTF. The CDR3 DNA is TGTGCCAGCAGAAGCTATGGCTACACCTTC.

This sequence joins TRBV6-5 and TRBJ1-5; 8 bases align to TRBD1. V was pared by 4 bases and J by 10 bases, with 12 bases of the junction left unmatched. This CDR3 has 15 amino acids. Per germline, CDR1 MNHEY and CDR2 SVGAGI. CDR3 region: CASSSTKDRVKPQHF. In nucleotides, the CDR3 is TGTGCCAGCAGTTCTACCAAGGACAGGGTTAAACCCCAGCATTTT.

A few counts support this clone. The chain links TRBV6-5 to TRBJ2-1; D gene unclear. The CDR3 runs to 13 residues. Trimming stripped 3 bases from V and 8 bases from J, with 11 bases between. Germline V CDR1 and CDR2: MNHEY, SVGAGI. CDR3 nucleotides: TGTGCCAGCAGTTATTACGGTTTAGATGAGCAGTTCTTC. It codes for CASSYYGLDEQFF.

This clone was observed a single time. The chain recombines TRBV2 with TRBJ2-7; 8 bases line up with TRBD2. Trimming cost V 2 bases and J 4 bases; bases outside gene matches: 4. Germline V gene lookup returns CDR1 SNHLY and CDR2 FYNNEI. The CDR3 extends over 14 amino acids. The CDR3 protein is CASSEREGRYEQYF. CDR3 nucleotides: TGTGCCAGCAGTGAACGGGAGGGGAGATACGAGCAGTACTTC.

The CDR3 DNA sequence: TGTGCCAGCAGCTTAGTCAGGGAAATTAATGAAAAACTGTTTTTT. Encoded protein: CASSLVREINEKLFF. The chain uses TRBV7-8 and TRBJ1-4, with D tentatively TRBD1 (5 bases). V was trimmed by 1 base and J by 4 bases, leaving 10 bases between them. The CDR3 has 15 amino acids. Germline V lookup: CDR1 SGHVS, CDR2 FQNEAQ.

The J gene is TRBJ1-1, the V gene TRBV27; D perhaps matches TRBD1 (6 bases). Trimming took 5 bases from V and 5 from J, leaving 12 bases between them. In germline, CDR1 is MNHEY, CDR2 SMNVEV (reference sequence). The CDR3 is 13 amino acids. The CDR3 DNA follows: TGTGCCAGCAGTGGGGGGCCGGGGACTGAAGCTTTCTTT. Its protein product is CASSGGPGTEAFF.

V is TRBV7-2 and J is TRBJ2-2, with TRBD2 matching over 11 bases. The length of the CDR3 is 18 residues. Germline CDR1 is SGHTA and CDR2 is FQGNSA. V gave up 5 bases and J gave up 4 bases; unmatched junction bases: 12. Here the CDR3 DNA reads TGTGCCAGCAGCCCCGGAGGTAGCGGGGGGGCGGGCACCGGGGAGCTGTTTTTT. Translated, it gives CASSPGGSGGAGTGELFF.

J is TRBJ1-5 and V is TRBV5-6; D remains ambiguous. The CDR3 is 16 residues long. Per germline, CDR1 SGHDT and CDR2 YYEEEE. The V end was cut by 0 bases, the J end by 0 bases, with 10 bases between. As DNA, the CDR3 is TGTGCCAGCAGCTTGGCGGCATTGGATAGCAATCAGCCCCAGCATTTT. As protein: CASSLAALDSNQPQHF.

The chain couples TRBV6-1 to TRBJ1-3; D ambiguous. Germline CDR1 reads MNHNS; CDR2 reads SASEGT. CDR3 size: 16 residues. The V end lost 0 bases, the J end lost 3 bases, and 12 bases lay between the germline ends. CDR3 sequence: CASSEAWVIGGNTIYF. The DNA for the CDR3 is TGTGCCAGCAGTGAAGCTTGGGTAATCGGTGGAAACACCATATATTTT.